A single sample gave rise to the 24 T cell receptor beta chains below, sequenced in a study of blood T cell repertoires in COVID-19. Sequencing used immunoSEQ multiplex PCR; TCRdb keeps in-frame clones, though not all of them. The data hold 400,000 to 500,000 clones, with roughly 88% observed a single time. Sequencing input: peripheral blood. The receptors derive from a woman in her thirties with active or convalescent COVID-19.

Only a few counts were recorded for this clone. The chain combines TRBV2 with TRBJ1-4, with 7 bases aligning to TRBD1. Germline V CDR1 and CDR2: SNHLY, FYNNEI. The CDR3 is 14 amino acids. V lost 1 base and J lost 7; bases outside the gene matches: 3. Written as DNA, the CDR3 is TGTGCCAGCAGTGAAGAGGGGGCAGGTGAAAAACTGTTTTTT. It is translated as CASSEEGAGEKLFF.

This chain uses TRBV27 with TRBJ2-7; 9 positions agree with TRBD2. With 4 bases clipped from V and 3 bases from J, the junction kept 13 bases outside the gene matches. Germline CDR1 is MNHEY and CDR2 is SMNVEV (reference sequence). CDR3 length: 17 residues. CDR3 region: CASSSATRTSANYEQYF. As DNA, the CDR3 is TGTGCCAGCAGTTCCGCGACCCGGACTAGCGCGAACTACGAGCAGTACTTC.

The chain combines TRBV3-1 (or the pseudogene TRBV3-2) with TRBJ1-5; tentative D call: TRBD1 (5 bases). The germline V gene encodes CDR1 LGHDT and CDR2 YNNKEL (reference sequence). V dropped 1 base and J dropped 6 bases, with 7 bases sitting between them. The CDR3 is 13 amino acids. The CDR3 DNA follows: TGTGCCAGCAGCCAAGCCGGGGGTCAGCCCCAGCATTTT. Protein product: CASSQAGGQPQHF.

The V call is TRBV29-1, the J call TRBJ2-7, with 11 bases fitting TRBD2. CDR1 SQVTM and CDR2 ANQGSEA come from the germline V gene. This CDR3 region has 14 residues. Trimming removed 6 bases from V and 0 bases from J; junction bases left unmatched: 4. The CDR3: CSVVLAGVSYEQYF. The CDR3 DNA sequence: TGCAGCGTGGTACTAGCGGGAGTCTCCTACGAGCAGTACTTC.

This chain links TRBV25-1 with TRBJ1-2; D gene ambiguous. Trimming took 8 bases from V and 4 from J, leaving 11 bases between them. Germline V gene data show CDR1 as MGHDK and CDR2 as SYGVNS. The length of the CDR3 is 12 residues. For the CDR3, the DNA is TGTGCCAGCCAAGAGGGCCGCTATGGCTACACCTTC. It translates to CASQEGRYGYTF.

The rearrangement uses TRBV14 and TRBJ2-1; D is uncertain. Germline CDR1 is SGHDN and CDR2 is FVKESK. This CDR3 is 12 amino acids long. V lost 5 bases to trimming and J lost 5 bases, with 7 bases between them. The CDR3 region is CASSELHNEQFF. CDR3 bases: TGTGCCAGCAGCGAGCTACACAATGAGCAGTTCTTC.

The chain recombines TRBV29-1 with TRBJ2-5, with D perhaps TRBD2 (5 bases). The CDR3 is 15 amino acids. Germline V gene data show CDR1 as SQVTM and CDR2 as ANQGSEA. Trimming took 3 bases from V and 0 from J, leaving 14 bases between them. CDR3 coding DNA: TGCAGCGTTGAGAAGAATACGGACTACCAAGAGACCCAGTACTTC. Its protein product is CSVEKNTDYQETQYF.

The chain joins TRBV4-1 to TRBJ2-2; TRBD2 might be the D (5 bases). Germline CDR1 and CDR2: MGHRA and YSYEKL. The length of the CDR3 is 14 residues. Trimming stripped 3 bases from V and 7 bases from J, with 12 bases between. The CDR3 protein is CASSHLVEGGELFF. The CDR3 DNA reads TGCGCCAGCAGCCACTTGGTTGAGGGCGGGGAGCTGTTTTTT.

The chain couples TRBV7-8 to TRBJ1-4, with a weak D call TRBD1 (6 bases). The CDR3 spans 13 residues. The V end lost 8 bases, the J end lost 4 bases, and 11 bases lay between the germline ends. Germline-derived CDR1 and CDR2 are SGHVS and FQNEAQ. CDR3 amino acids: CASSRGINEKLFF. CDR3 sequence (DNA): TGTGCCAGCTCGAGGGGGATTAATGAAAAACTGTTTTTT.

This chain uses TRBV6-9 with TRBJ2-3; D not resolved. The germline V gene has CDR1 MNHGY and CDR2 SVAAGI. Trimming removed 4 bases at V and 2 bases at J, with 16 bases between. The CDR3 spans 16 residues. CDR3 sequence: CASSLFATPNTDTQYF. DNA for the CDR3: TGTGCCAGCAGTTTGTTTGCTACCCCGAACACAGATACGCAGTATTTT.

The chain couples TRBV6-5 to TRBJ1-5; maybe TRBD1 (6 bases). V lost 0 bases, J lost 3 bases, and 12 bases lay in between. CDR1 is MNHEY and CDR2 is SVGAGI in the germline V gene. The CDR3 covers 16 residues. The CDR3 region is CASSYSTDRYNQPQHF. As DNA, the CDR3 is TGTGCCAGCAGTTACTCGACAGACAGGTACAATCAGCCCCAGCATTTT.

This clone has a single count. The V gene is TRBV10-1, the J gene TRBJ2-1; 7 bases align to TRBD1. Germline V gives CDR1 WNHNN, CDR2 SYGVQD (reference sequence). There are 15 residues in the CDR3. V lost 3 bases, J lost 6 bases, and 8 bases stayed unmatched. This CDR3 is CASSEGRGISNEQFF. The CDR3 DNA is TGCGCCAGCAGTGAAGGCAGGGGGATTTCCAATGAGCAGTTCTTC.

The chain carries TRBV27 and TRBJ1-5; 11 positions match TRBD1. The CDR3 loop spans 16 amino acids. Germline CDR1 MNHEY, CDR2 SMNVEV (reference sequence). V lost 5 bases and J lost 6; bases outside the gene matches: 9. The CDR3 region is CASSPWTGGGGQPQHF. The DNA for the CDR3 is TGTGCCAGCAGTCCCTGGACAGGGGGCGGCGGTCAGCCCCAGCATTTT.

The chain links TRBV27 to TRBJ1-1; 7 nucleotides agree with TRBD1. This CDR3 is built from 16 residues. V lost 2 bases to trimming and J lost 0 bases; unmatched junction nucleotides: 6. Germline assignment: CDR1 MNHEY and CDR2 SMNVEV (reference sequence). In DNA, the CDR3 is TGTGCCAGCAGTTTACATACCGGGACAGTGAACACTGAAGCTTTCTTT. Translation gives CASSLHTGTVNTEAFF.

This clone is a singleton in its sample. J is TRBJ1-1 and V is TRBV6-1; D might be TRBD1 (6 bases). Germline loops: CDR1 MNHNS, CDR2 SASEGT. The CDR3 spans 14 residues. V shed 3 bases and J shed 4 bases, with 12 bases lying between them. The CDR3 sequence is CASSDQGWATEAFF. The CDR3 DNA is TGTGCCAGCAGTGACCAGGGGTGGGCCACTGAAGCTTTCTTT.

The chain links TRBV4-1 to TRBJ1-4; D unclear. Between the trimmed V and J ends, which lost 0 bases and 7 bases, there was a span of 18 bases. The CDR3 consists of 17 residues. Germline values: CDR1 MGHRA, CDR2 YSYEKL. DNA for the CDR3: TGCGCCAGCAGCCAAGATAGGCGGGATGGTCTGGGTGAAAAACTGTTTTTT. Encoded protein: CASSQDRRDGLGEKLFF.

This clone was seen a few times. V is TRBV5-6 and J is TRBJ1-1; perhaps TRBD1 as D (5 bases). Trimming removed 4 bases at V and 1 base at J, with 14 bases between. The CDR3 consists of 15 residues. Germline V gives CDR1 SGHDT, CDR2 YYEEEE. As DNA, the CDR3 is TGTGCCAGCAGCATGAGGGGAGGGGAGAACACTGAAGCTTTCTTT. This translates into CASSMRGGENTEAFF.

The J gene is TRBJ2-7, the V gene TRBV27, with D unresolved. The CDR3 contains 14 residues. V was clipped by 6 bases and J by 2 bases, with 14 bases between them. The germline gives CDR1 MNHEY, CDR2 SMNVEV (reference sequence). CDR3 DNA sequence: TGTGCCAGCAGAAGAGAACAGCCACCCTACGAGCAGTACTTC. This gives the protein CASRREQPPYEQYF.

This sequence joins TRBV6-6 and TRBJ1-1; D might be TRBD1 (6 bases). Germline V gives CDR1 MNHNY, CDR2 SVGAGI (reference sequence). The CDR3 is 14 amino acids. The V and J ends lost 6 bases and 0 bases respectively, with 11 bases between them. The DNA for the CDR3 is TGTGCCAGCAGATTGGACAGTATGAACACTGAAGCTTTCTTT. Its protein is CASRLDSMNTEAFF.

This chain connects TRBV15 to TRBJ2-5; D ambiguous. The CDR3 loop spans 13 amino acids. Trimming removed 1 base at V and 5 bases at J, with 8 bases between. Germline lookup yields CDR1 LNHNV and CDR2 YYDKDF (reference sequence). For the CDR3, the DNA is TGTGCCACCAGCAGAGGAGGTGCGGAGACCCAGTACTTC. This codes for CATSRGGAETQYF. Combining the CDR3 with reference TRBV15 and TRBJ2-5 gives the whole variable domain DAMVIQNPRYQVTQFGKPVTLSCSQTLNHNVMYWYQQKSSQAPKLLFHYYDKDFNNEADTPDNFQSRRPNTSFCFLDIRSPGLGDTAMYLCATSRGGAETQYFGPGTRLLVL.

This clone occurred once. CDR3 sequence (DNA): TGTGCCAGCAGCTCCTCGAATAGCGGGAGTCCTTACGAGCAGTACTTC. This gives the protein CASSSSNSGSPYEQYF. This chain connects TRBV7-9 to TRBJ2-7; 9 bases agree with TRBD2. V was pared by 4 bases and J by 4 bases, with 11 bases of the junction left unmatched. The germline CDR1 and CDR2 sequences are SEHNR and FQNEAQ (reference sequence). The CDR3 contains 16 residues.

The CDR3, as DNA: TGTGCCAGCAGCGGGGACAGGGGGAACCAGCCCCAGCATTTT. Its protein product is CASSGDRGNQPQHF. J is TRBJ1-5 and V is TRBV5-6, with 11 nucleotides matching TRBD1. The length of the CDR3 is 14 residues. V gave up 4 bases and J gave up 7 bases; unmatched junction bases: 4. Germline V gene lookup returns CDR1 SGHDT and CDR2 YYEEEE. Combining the CDR3 with reference TRBV5-6 and TRBJ1-5 gives the whole variable domain DAGVTQSPTHLIKTRGQQVTLRCSPKSGHDTVSWYQQALGQGPQFIFQYYEEEERQRGNFPDRFSGHQFPNYSSELNVNALLLGDSALYLCASSGDRGNQPQHFGDGTRLSIL.

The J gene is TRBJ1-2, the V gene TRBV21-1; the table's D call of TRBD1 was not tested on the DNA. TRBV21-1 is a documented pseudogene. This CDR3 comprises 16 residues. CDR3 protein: CASRTRGFDLRNGYTF. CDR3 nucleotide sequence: TGTGCCAGCAGGACCAGGGGTTTCGATTTAAGGAATGGCTACACCTTC.

CDR3: CASSIRELAGPYEQYF. CDR3 DNA sequence: TGTGCCAGCAGCATCCGGGAGTTAGCGGGACCCTACGAGCAGTACTTC. The gene calls are TRBV11-2 and TRBJ2-7; 8 nucleotides align to TRBD2. V trimming: 5 bases; J trimming: 2 bases; junction bases outside the gene matches: 11. This CDR3 comprises 16 residues. Per germline, CDR1 SGHAT and CDR2 FQNNGV.